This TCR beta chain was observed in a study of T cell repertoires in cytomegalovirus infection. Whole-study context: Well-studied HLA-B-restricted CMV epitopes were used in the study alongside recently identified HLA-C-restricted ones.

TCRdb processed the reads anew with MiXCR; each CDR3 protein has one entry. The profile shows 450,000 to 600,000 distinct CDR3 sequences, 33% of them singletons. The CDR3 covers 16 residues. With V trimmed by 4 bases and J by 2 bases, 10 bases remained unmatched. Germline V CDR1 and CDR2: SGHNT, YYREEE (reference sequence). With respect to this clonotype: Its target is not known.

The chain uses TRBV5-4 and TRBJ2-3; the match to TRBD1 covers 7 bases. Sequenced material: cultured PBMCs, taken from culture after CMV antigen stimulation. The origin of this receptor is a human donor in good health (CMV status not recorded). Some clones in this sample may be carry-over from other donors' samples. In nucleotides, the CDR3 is TGTGCCAGCAGCCCGGCCCGGGACAGATCCACAGATACGCAGTATTTT. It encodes CASSPARDRSTDTQYF.